This T cell receptor beta chain emerged from a study of PD-L1 blockade in urothelial cancer. TCRdb's copy holds only in-frame clones and misses some; the assay was immunoSEQ multiplex PCR. The sample shows 130,000 or so clones, less than 85% of them seen only once. Time point indicated: pretreatment peripheral blood. With 1 base clipped from V and 2 bases from J, the junction kept 5 bases outside the gene matches. The CDR3 sequence is 16 residues long. Germline CDR1 LNHNV, CDR2 YYDKDF (reference sequence). The clonotype comes from a middle-aged man with urothelial cancer. V is TRBV15 and J is TRBJ2-3, with 8 nucleotides matching TRBD1. Material: PBMCs, obtained around atezolizumab (anti-PD-L1) treatment. The CDR3 sequence: CATSRGPGGPTDTQYF. In DNA, the CDR3 is TGTGCCACCAGCAGAGGGCCAGGGGGCCCCACAGATACGCAGTATTTT.